This TCR beta chain was found in a study of blood T cell repertoires in COVID-19. Study overall: Sources were T cells, B-cell-depleted T cells, or PBMCs; the material itself was cDNA or gDNA.

In the source study's methods: Estimation of nucleated cell counts was performed using reference gene primer amplification. Profiling relied on immunoSEQ multiplex PCR, and the TCRdb table lists in-frame clones only, not all of them. That table gives V, J and clone size, and the DNA gave D and trimming. The sample comprises some 420,000 clones, over 75% of which are singletons, and 1.1% rests with the top ten. Recruitment covered 20 to 25 US areas and drew participants whose ages spanned roughly 18 to 100 years. Each recovered donor of Cohort 3 presented with two negative PCRs, clearance, or symptom resolution. Between the trimmed V and J ends, which lost 3 bases and 0 bases, there was a span of 10 bases. This CDR3 has 15 amino acids. Germline V gene sequence: CDR1 SGHRS, CDR2 YFSETQ.

This sequence joins TRBV5-1 and TRBJ1-3; D may be TRBD1 (5 bases). Sequencing input: PBMCs or T cells enriched from blood (not recorded which). This sequence was found in a man aged 30 to 45 who had recovered from COVID-19. CDR3 sequence (DNA): TGCGCCAGCAGCTCCACAGGTAACTCTGGAAACACCATATATTTT. Amino acids: CASSSTGNSGNTIYF. The full variable domain, rest sourced from reference TRBV5-1 and TRBJ1-3, is KAGVTQTPRYLIKTRGQQVTLSCSPISGHRSVSWYQQTPGQGLQFLFEYFSETQRNKGNFPGRFSGRQFSNSRSEMNVSTLELGDSALYLCASSSTGNSGNTIYFGEGSWLTVV.